This record concerns one TCR beta chain sequence. What it recognizes is unknown. Germline V gives CDR1 SGHRS, CDR2 YFSETQ. Between the trimmed V and J ends, which lost 4 bases and 2 bases, there was a span of 12 bases. The CDR3 totals 14 residues. The record originates from a study of T cell responses to AZD1222 COVID-19 vaccine. Regarding the study as a whole: Elevations in Spike-specific TCR breadth and depth followed administration of two AZD1222 doses. Mostly white British, mostly female donors; authors suggested clonal diversity may be underestimated.

Clones were read by immunoSEQ multiplex PCR, and TCRdb kept only the in-frame ones, dropping some. The sample consists of 250,000 to 300,000 clones, around 92% of them appearing once. The material was peripheral blood, obtained 28 days after the second AZD1222 dose. This chain joins TRBV5-1 and TRBJ1-1; D is uncertain. The receptor's source is an adult who received the AZD1222 COVID-19 vaccine. This chain's CDR3 is CASSLQRGNTEAFF. In DNA form, the CDR3 reads TGCGCCAGCAGCCTACAGCGCGGCAACACTGAAGCTTTCTTT.